Shown below are 24 T cell receptor beta chains from a single sample sequenced in a study of T cell clusters in autoimmune cytopenias. Each sample's input was approximately 270 ng genomic DNA, roughly 38,000 genome equivalents. Multiplex touch-down PCR amplified TRB using TRB-A and TRB-B pools in one tube. TCRdb reprocessed the multiplex PCR reads, keeping one entry per CDR3 protein, no DNA. Recorded here are 6,000 to 9,000 distinct CDR3 sequences; the top ten clones represent approximately 15%. Sequences were obtained from peripheral blood. The receptor set was obtained from a human donor with an autoimmune cytopenia or autoimmune hepatitis (not recorded which).

The J gene is TRBJ2-4, the V gene TRBV6-5; the D gene TCRdb calls, TRBD1, cannot be checked with no DNA. The germline CDR1 and CDR2 sequences are MNHEY and SVGAGI. This CDR3 has 13 residues. The CDR3 spells CASRFTGGRVQYF.

V usage is TRBV11-1 and J usage is TRBJ1-4; the D gene TCRdb calls, TRBD1, cannot be checked with no DNA. CDR3 length equals 14 residues. Per the germline V gene, CDR1 is SGHAT and CDR2 is FQDESV (reference sequence). The CDR3: CASTFSSRDEKLFF.

The chain combines TRBV7-2 with TRBJ1-2; TCRdb indicates TRBD1, and absent DNA this call remains unverified. CDR3 length equals 15 residues. Germline V gives CDR1 SGHTA, CDR2 FQGNSA. CDR3 loop: CASSLYWTGADGYTF.

This chain connects TRBV19 to TRBJ1-2. This CDR3 contains 11 residues. The germline gives CDR1 LNHDA, CDR2 SQIVND (reference sequence). CDR3 sequence reads: CASRSPYGYTF.

The CDR3 region is CASSLGLAGDEQYF. V usage is TRBV27 and J usage is TRBJ2-7; the D gene TCRdb calls, TRBD2, cannot be checked with no DNA. Germline CDR1 is MNHEY and CDR2 is SMNVEV (reference sequence). CDR3 length: 14 residues.

The rearrangement joins TRBV6-5 to TRBJ1-3. The CDR3 loop spans 15 amino acids. Germline V gene lookup returns CDR1 MNHEY and CDR2 SVGAGI. The CDR3 region is CASSRGTDSGNTIYF.

This clonotype shows up as medium-sized by frequency. V usage is TRBV29-1 and J usage is TRBJ1-2. In germline, CDR1 is SQVTM, CDR2 ANQGSEA. The CDR3 runs 16 residues. Here the CDR3 reads CSVEDWEDTRNYGYTF.

J is TRBJ2-5 and V is TRBV19; with no DNA, the TCRdb D assignment of TRBD1 cannot be verified. There are 15 residues in the CDR3. The V gene's germline CDR1 is LNHDA and CDR2 SQIVND (reference sequence). The CDR3 reads CASSSVRDHQETQYF.

This clonotype counts as medium-sized (0.01 to 0.1%) by frequency. CDR3: CASSYSDVSKNIQYF. V is TRBV6-2 or TRBV6-3 and J is TRBJ2-4. In germline, CDR1 is MNHEY, CDR2 SVGEGT. There are 15 residues in the CDR3.

The chain recombines TRBV6-2 or TRBV6-3 with TRBJ1-1; TCRdb calls TRBD1, which cannot be checked without DNA. Germline V gene sequence: CDR1 MNHEY, CDR2 SVGEGT. This CDR3 contains 15 residues. CDR3: CASSNGHGVDTEAFF.

Frequency places this clonotype as medium-sized. This rearrangement joins TRBV11-1 to TRBJ2-2; TCRdb proposes TRBD2, but this gene call is untestable without DNA. CDR3 length equals 14 residues. Germline V lookup: CDR1 SGHAT, CDR2 FQDESV (reference sequence). CDR3 sequence: CASSPYQGPGELFF.

This clonotype is labeled medium-sized (0.01 to 0.1%) based on frequency. The chain is built from TRBV29-1 and TRBJ2-2; TCRdb calls TRBD2, which cannot be checked without DNA. Per the germline V gene, CDR1 is SQVTM and CDR2 is ANQGSEA. This CDR3 is 12 amino acids long. CDR3 amino acids: CGGTSGFGELFF.

This sequence joins TRBV5-6 and TRBJ2-7. Germline loops: CDR1 SGHDT, CDR2 YYEEEE. CDR3 length: 14 residues. The CDR3 sequence: CASSLRGTPYEQYF.

The chain uses TRBV2 and TRBJ2-1; the D gene TCRdb calls, TRBD2, cannot be checked with no DNA. The CDR3 extends over 16 amino acids. Looked up from germline, CDR1 is SNHLY and CDR2 is FYNNEI. This CDR3 is CASSAGLAGAYNEQFF.

This chain joins TRBV12-3 or TRBV12-4 and TRBJ2-7. The length of the CDR3 is 16 residues. The CDR3 protein is CASSYRSWASSYEQYF.

The J gene is TRBJ2-3, the V gene TRBV6-5; there is no DNA to check the TCRdb D call of TRBD2. CDR3 length equals 15 residues. Per germline, CDR1 MNHEY and CDR2 SVGAGI. The CDR3 is CATRLAGNNRDTQYF.

This clonotype registers large by frequency. CDR3 region: CSVADGNNQPQHF. The chain has TRBV29-1 and TRBJ1-5. There are 13 residues in the CDR3. CDR1 is SQVTM and CDR2 is ANQGSEA in the germline V gene. The whole variable domain, remainder taken from reference TRBV29-1 and TRBJ1-5, is SAVISQKPSRDICQRGTSLTIQCQVDSQVTMMFWYRQQPGQSLTLIATANQGSEATYESGFVIDKFPISRPNLTFSTLTVSNMSPEDSSIYLCSVADGNNQPQHFGDGTRLSIL.

Its frequency marks this clonotype as medium-sized (0.01 to 0.1%). V is TRBV11-1 and J is TRBJ2-6; TCRdb selects TRBD1, and the lack of DNA leaves this call unchecked. CDR1 SGHAT and CDR2 FQDESV come from the germline V gene (reference sequence). CDR3 length equals 17 residues. This CDR3 reads CASSRDRAPSGANVLTF.

This clonotype counts as medium-sized (0.01 to 0.1%) by frequency. The chain employs TRBV29-1 and TRBJ2-7; no DNA is available, so the TRBD2 call from TCRdb remains unchecked. Germline lookup yields CDR1 SQVTM and CDR2 ANQGSEA. The CDR3 is 14 amino acids. CDR3 sequence reads: CSVEAGPPPYEQYF.

The chain carries TRBV5-4 and TRBJ2-5. Germline-derived CDR1 and CDR2 are SGHNT and YYREEE (reference sequence). The CDR3 extends over 13 amino acids. Here the CDR3 reads CASSLEFRETQYF.

The chain employs TRBV15 and TRBJ2-3. The CDR3 contains 14 residues. Germline V gene data show CDR1 as LNHNV and CDR2 as YYDKDF (reference sequence). The CDR3 loop reads CATSRDPETDTQYF.

This clonotype is identified as medium-sized (0.01 to 0.1%) from frequency. This chain joins TRBV5-6 and TRBJ2-1; without DNA, the TCRdb call of TRBD2 cannot be checked. CDR3 length: 13 amino acids. The germline gives CDR1 SGHDT, CDR2 YYEEEE. CDR3 residues: CASELSGLGEQFF.

The chain links TRBV5-4 to TRBJ2-6; TCRdb gives TRBD1 as the D gene, but with no DNA this cannot be confirmed. Germline-derived CDR1 and CDR2 are SGHNT and YYREEE (reference sequence). The CDR3 loop spans 17 amino acids. The CDR3 spells CASSWGQGVRSANVLTF. Variable domain in full (rest from reference TRBV5-4 and TRBJ2-6): ETGVTQSPTHLIKTRGQQVTLRCSSQSGHNTVSWYQQALGQGPQFIFQYYREEENGRGNFPPRFSGLQFPNYSSELNVNALELDDSALYLCASSWGQGVRSANVLTFGAGSRLTVL.

This chain connects TRBV30 to TRBJ1-5. The CDR3 runs 12 residues. The germline CDR1 and CDR2 sequences are GTSNPN and SVGIG (reference sequence). The chain's CDR3 is CAWSNRVQPQHF.